These 4 T cell receptor beta chains share one sample of origin, sequenced in a study of T cell responses to AZD1222 COVID-19 vaccine. The protocol was immunoSEQ multiplex PCR, while the TCRdb copy is restricted to in-frame clones and leaves out a portion. Of about 100,000 clones in the sample, 80% to 90% were seen once. This specimen was peripheral blood, taken on day 0 of AZD1222 vaccination. The origin of the receptors is an adult in good health.

The chain recombines TRBV18 with TRBJ2-7, with D possibly called TRBD1 or TRBD2 (5 bases each). With 3 bases removed from V and 6 bases from J, the gap between germline ends came to 15 bases. The CDR3 runs 14 residues. Germline CDR1 reads KGHSH; CDR2 reads LQKENI. CDR3 in amino acids: CASSPLRGEGEQYF. CDR3 nucleotides: TGTGCCAGCTCACCCTTGAGGGGAGAGGGCGAGCAGTACTTC.

This clone was counted once. CDR3 residues: CATSRGAQYSSNQPQHF. CDR3 coding DNA: TGTGCCACATCCAGGGGGGCCCAATATTCGAGCAATCAGCCCCAGCATTTT. The V gene is TRBV27, the J gene TRBJ1-5; 7 bases match TRBD1. V lost 10 bases and J lost 1; bases outside the gene matches: 16. The germline V gene has CDR1 MNHEY and CDR2 SMNVEV (reference sequence). This CDR3 has 17 residues.

The chain is built from TRBV28 and TRBJ2-7; 7 bases match TRBD2. The germline V gene has CDR1 MDHEN and CDR2 SYDVKM. The CDR3 extends over 15 amino acids. V lost 5 bases, J lost 0 bases, and 7 bases stayed unmatched. DNA for the CDR3: TGTGCCAGCAGTCGGGGGGACTCCGGCTCCTACGAGCAGTACTTC. As protein: CASSRGDSGSYEQYF.

The chain recombines TRBV10-3 with TRBJ2-2; D remains unclear. Trimming took 1 base from V and 5 from J, leaving 14 bases between them. The CDR3 has 16 residues. Germline CDR1 ENHRY, CDR2 SYGVKD. DNA for the CDR3: TGTGCCATCAGTGAGTACGGAACTGATGGGACCGGGGAGCTGTTTTTT. Its translation is CAISEYGTDGTGELFF.